A selection of T cell receptor beta chains follows, all from one sample in a study of siplizumab effects on memory and regulatory T cells. Generated by immunoSEQ multiplex PCR, the TCRdb table keeps only in-frame clones and is missing some. The sample lists approximately 100,000 clones; approximately 91% were seen once. Sequencing was done on a sample of non-Treg CD4+ T cells sorted from blood. These receptors all stem from a human donor in good health. Each CDR3 is given with its conserved first and last residue. A D gene is named only where the DNA matches it firmly. Rows give clone size only sometimes, using once, few, many, or a class for an expanded clone.

size: -
V: TRBV28
length: 14
J: TRBJ2-7
D: -
DNA: TGTGCCAGCAGTCCCCGGGTCCTCTCCTACGAGCAGTACTTC
CDR3: CASSPRVLSYEQYF

size: -
V: TRBV5-1
length: 16
J: TRBJ2-5
D: -
DNA: TGCGCCAGCAGCTTGGCGGGGGAGGTGATTTGGGAGACCCAGTACTTC
CDR3: CASSLAGEVIWETQYF

size: -
V: TRBV7-9
length: 14
J: TRBJ2-2
D: -
DNA: TGTGCCAGCAGCCCGGACGGAAACACCGGGGAGCTGTTTTTT
CDR3: CASSPDGNTGELFF

size: -
V: TRBV27
length: 15
J: TRBJ1-1
D: -
DNA: TGTGCCAGCAGTTTAGCTGGGGCCAAGAACACTGAAGCTTTCTTT
CDR3: CASSLAGAKNTEAFF

size: -
V: TRBV5-4
length: 16
J: TRBJ2-1
D: -
DNA: TGTGCCAGCAGCTTGGCCCTGCGCAGGGAATACAATGAGCAGTTCTTC
CDR3: CASSLALRREYNEQFF

size: -
V: TRBV6-1
length: 13
J: TRBJ2-5
D: -
DNA: TGTGCCAGCACTCGGGCCAACCAAGAGACCCAGTACTTC
CDR3: CASTRANQETQYF

size: -
V: TRBV30
length: 13
J: TRBJ1-1
D: -
DNA: TGTGCCTGGAGTGCCAGCCTGAACACTGAAGCTTTCTTT
CDR3: CAWSASLNTEAFF

size: once
V: TRBV5-1
length: 14
J: TRBJ1-1
D: -
DNA: TGCGCCAGCAGCTTGGATACCTGGAACACTGAAGCTTTCTTT
CDR3: CASSLDTWNTEAFF

size: -
V: TRBV11-3
length: 13
J: TRBJ1-4
D: -
DNA: TGTGCCAGCACCCATTTCACAGGTGAAAAACTGTTTTTT
CDR3: CASTHFTGEKLFF

size: -
V: TRBV19
length: 14
J: TRBJ1-1
D: TRBD1
DNA: TGTGCCAGTACCAGGGACAGGAGGAACACTGAAGCTTTCTTT
CDR3: CASTRDRRNTEAFF

size: -
V: TRBV6-1
length: 13
J: TRBJ1-1
D: -
DNA: TGTGCCAGCAGGAACACACCGGCGAGGGAAGCTTTCTTT
CDR3: CASRNTPAREAFF

size: once
V: TRBV5-4
length: 13
J: TRBJ2-1
D: -
DNA: TGTGCCAGCAGGGACTACGGAGGCGATGAGCAGTTCTTC
CDR3: CASRDYGGDEQFF

size: -
V: TRBV2
length: 14
J: TRBJ1-4
D: TRBD1
DNA: TGTGCCAGCAGTGAAGGACAGGGCGGGGAAAAACTGTTTTTT
CDR3: CASSEGQGGEKLFF

size: -
V: TRBV25-1
length: 15
J: TRBJ2-2
D: -
DNA: TGTGCCAGCAGTGAATTTAAGTTGGAGTCCGGGGAGCTGTTTTTT
CDR3: CASSEFKLESGELFF

size: -
V: TRBV15
length: 14
J: TRBJ2-1
D: TRBD2
DNA: TGTGCCACCAGCAGAGATCCCAGCGGGAGAGGAAAGTTCTTC
CDR3: CATSRDPSGRGKFF

size: once
V: TRBV29-1
length: 15
J: TRBJ2-2
D: -
DNA: TGCAGCGTCCGAAACGGTGGGAGGACTACCGGGGAGCTGTTTTTT
CDR3: CSVRNGGRTTGELFF

size: -
V: TRBV5-1
length: 19
J: TRBJ2-1
D: TRBD2
DNA: TGCGCCAGCAGCCGCACCGGGACTAGCGGGATGGGGTCCTACAATGAGCAGTTCTTC
CDR3: CASSRTGTSGMGSYNEQFF

size: -
V: TRBV12-5
length: 17
J: TRBJ2-2
D: -
DNA: TGTGCTAGTGGTTTGGTACTAGGAGGGTTGACCACCGGGGAGCTGTTTTTT
CDR3: CASGLVLGGLTTGELFF

size: -
V: TRBV18
length: 12
J: TRBJ1-5
D: TRBD1
DNA: TGTGCCAGCTCAACAGGGGAATCGGGCGAGCATTTT
CDR3: CASSTGESGEHF

size: -
V: TRBV19
length: 15
J: TRBJ2-2
D: TRBD2
DNA: TGTGCCAGTAGTATCGGGGGGATGAACACCGGGGAGCTGTTTTTT
CDR3: CASSIGGMNTGELFF

size: -
V: TRBV7-9
length: 14
J: TRBJ1-5
D: TRBD1
DNA: TGTGCCAGCAGCTGGGGGGACAGGGGTCAGCCCCAGCATTTT
CDR3: CASSWGDRGQPQHF

size: -
V: TRBV6-1
length: 15
J: TRBJ2-3
D: -
DNA: TGTGCCAGCAGAAGTGGTGGGTTTTCCACAGATACGCAGTATTTT
CDR3: CASRSGGFSTDTQYF

size: -
V: TRBV27
length: 11
J: TRBJ1-1
D: -
DNA: TGTGCCAGCAGGGGGTGGACTGAAGCTTTCTTT
CDR3: CASRGWTEAFF

size: -
V: TRBV10-3
length: 15
J: TRBJ1-1
D: -
DNA: TGTGCCATCAGTGAGTCTTTAGTGATGAACACTGAAGCTTTCTTT
CDR3: CAISESLVMNTEAFF

size: -
V: TRBV18
length: 13
J: TRBJ1-1
D: -
DNA: TGTGCCAGCTCACCAACCCCCTCGGTTGAAGCTTTCTTT
CDR3: CASSPTPSVEAFF

size: -
V: TRBV5-1
length: 16
J: TRBJ2-3
D: TRBD2
DNA: TGCGCCAGCAGCTTTAATAGCGGGAGGAGAGGAGATACGCAGTATTTT
CDR3: CASSFNSGRRGDTQYF

size: -
V: TRBV4-2
length: 14
J: TRBJ2-2
D: -
DNA: TGTGCCAGCAGCCCCCCAAGCGCGACCGGGGAGCTGTTTTTT
CDR3: CASSPPSATGELFF

size: -
V: TRBV27
length: 20
J: TRBJ1-3
D: -
DNA: TGTGCCAGCAGTTCCCGGGGGGGCAGGGGCTTAAAGGTTTCTGGAAACACCATATATTTT
CDR3: CASSSRGGRGLKVSGNTIYF

size: -
V: TRBV19
length: 14
J: TRBJ1-2
D: -
DNA: TGTGCCAGTAGTATCACGACAGGAACCACGGGCTACACCTTC
CDR3: CASSITTGTTGYTF

size: -
V: TRBV5-8
length: 15
J: TRBJ2-2
D: TRBD1
DNA: TGTGCCAGCAGCTGGAGGACAGGGAACACCGGGGAGCTGTTTTTT
CDR3: CASSWRTGNTGELFF

size: -
V: TRBV6-5
length: 13
J: TRBJ1-2
D: -
DNA: TGTGCCAGCAGTTACAGAACCCACTATGGCTACACCTTC
CDR3: CASSYRTHYGYTF

size: -
V: TRBV9
length: 16
J: TRBJ2-1
D: -
DNA: TGTGCCAGCAGCGGGACTATCCTGAGCTCCTACAATGAGCAGTTCTTC
CDR3: CASSGTILSSYNEQFF

size: -
V: TRBV7-3
length: 13
J: TRBJ1-1
D: -
DNA: TGTGCCAGCAACTTACTGGTGAACACTGAAGCTTTCTTT
CDR3: CASNLLVNTEAFF

size: -
V: TRBV11-2
length: 15
J: TRBJ2-3
D: TRBD2
DNA: TGTGCCAGCAGCTTCGGCGGGAGGGAGACAGATACGCAGTATTTT
CDR3: CASSFGGRETDTQYF

size: -
V: TRBV28
length: 14
J: TRBJ2-6
D: -
DNA: TGTGCCAGCACCCAGGGGCTTTTGGCCAACGTCCTGACTTTC
CDR3: CASTQGLLANVLTF

size: -
V: TRBV11-2
length: 15
J: TRBJ2-1
D: -
DNA: TGTGCCAGCAGCTTAGTCCTCGGAAAAAACAATGAGCAGTTCTTC
CDR3: CASSLVLGKNNEQFF

size: -
V: TRBV7-2
length: 12
J: TRBJ2-3
D: -
DNA: TGTGCCAGCAGCCCTATTTTAGATACGCAGTATTTT
CDR3: CASSPILDTQYF

size: -
V: TRBV18
length: 17
J: TRBJ2-1
D: TRBD2
DNA: TGTGCCAGCTCGGATGGGGCTAGCGGGAGGTCCTACAATGAGCAGTTCTTC
CDR3: CASSDGASGRSYNEQFF

size: -
V: TRBV27
length: 14
J: TRBJ2-3
D: -
DNA: TGTGCCAGCAGTTTAAACCCCTTCACAGATACGCAGTATTTT
CDR3: CASSLNPFTDTQYF

size: -
V: TRBV30
length: 11
J: TRBJ2-1
D: TRBD1
DNA: TGTGCCTGGGGAGACAGGGTTGAGCAGTTCTTC
CDR3: CAWGDRVEQFF

size: -
V: TRBV27
length: 17
J: TRBJ2-1
D: TRBD1
DNA: TGTGCCAGCTCCTCACAGGTGACAGGGGGCTACTACAATGAGCAGTTCTTC
CDR3: CASSSQVTGGYYNEQFF

size: -
V: TRBV20-1
length: 10
J: TRBJ2-3
D: -
DNA: TGCAGTGTGAGGGAAGATACGCAGTATTTT
CDR3: CSVREDTQYF

size: -
V: TRBV9
length: 12
J: TRBJ1-3
D: -
DNA: TGTGCCAGCAGCCCCTCTGGAAACACCATATATTTT
CDR3: CASSPSGNTIYF

size: -
V: TRBV6-1
length: 14
J: TRBJ2-5
D: TRBD2
DNA: TGTGCCAGCAGCAAAAGCGGGGTTCCCGAGACCCAGTACTTC
CDR3: CASSKSGVPETQYF

size: once
V: TRBV10-3
length: 11
J: TRBJ2-5
D: TRBD2
DNA: TGTGCCACCGGGGGGTCAGAGACCCAGTACTTC
CDR3: CATGGSETQYF

size: -
V: TRBV6-5
length: 14
J: TRBJ2-7
D: -
DNA: TGTGCCATCAGTGAGTCCGGGAGCTCCTACGAGCAGTACTTC
CDR3: CAISESGSSYEQYF

size: -
V: TRBV6-5
length: 13
J: TRBJ2-1
D: -
DNA: TGTGCCAGCAGTTACGGGGGATTCGGTGAGCAGTTCTTC
CDR3: CASSYGGFGEQFF

size: -
V: TRBV28
length: 15
J: TRBJ1-4
D: -
DNA: TGTGCCAGCAGTTTAGGGGGTGCAACTAATGAAAAACTGTTTTTT
CDR3: CASSLGGATNEKLFF